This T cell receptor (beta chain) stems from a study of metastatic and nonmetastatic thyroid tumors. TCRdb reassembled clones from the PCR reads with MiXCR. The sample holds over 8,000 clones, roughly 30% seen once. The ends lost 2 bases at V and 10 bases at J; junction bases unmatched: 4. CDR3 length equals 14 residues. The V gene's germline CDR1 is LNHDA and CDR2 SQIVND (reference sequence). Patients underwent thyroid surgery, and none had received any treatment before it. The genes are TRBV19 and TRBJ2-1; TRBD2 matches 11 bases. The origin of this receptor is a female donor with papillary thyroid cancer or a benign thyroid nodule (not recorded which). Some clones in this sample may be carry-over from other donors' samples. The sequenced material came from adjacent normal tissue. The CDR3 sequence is CASSILGTSGEQFF. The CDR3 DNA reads TGTGCCAGTAGTATACTGGGGACTAGCGGAGAGCAGTTCTTC.